This T cell receptor beta chain was sequenced for a study of radiotherapy plus CTLA-4 blockade in lung cancer. On the study more broadly: Objective responses were documented in around 19% of patients, with disease control in 25% to 35%. Regarding the study as a whole: Radiotherapy with ipilimumab was followed by blood expansion of tumor-derived clones. Together with interferon-beta, which increased in serum after radiation, early dynamic changes in blood T cell clones were reportedly the best predictors of response.

Only one count was recorded for this clone. Its antigen is unidentified. Clones were read by immunoSEQ multiplex PCR, and TCRdb kept only the in-frame ones, dropping some. The sample comprises approximately 97,000 clones, around four fifths of which are singletons, and around 0.78% rests with the top ten. The V gene's germline CDR1 is SGHNT and CDR2 YENEEA. CDR3 size: 15 residues. V dropped 6 bases and J dropped 4; count of bases not matched to a gene: 4. The rearrangement joins TRBV11-3 to TRBJ2-3; 13 bases map to TRBD2. The sequence was obtained from a human donor with non-small cell lung cancer who had stable disease on radiotherapy plus ipilimumab. Here the sequenced sample was peripheral blood, taken from a patient treated with radiotherapy plus ipilimumab. The CDR3 protein is CASSPGLAGADTQYF. The CDR3 bases are TGTGCCAGCAGTCCCGGACTAGCGGGGGCAGATACGCAGTATTTT. The full variable domain, its missing parts supplied by reference TRBV11-3 and TRBJ2-3, is EAGVVQSPRYKIIEKKQPVAFWCNPISGHNTLYWYLQNLGQGPELLIRYENEEAVDDSQLPKDRFSAERLKGVDSTLKIQPAELGDSAVYLCASSPGLAGADTQYFGPGTRLTVL.